This TCR beta chain was captured by sequencing in a study of blood T cell repertoires in COVID-19. As for the study in general: The United States, Italy and Spain provided the acute and convalescent COVID-19 samples. In each case, the material was cDNA or gDNA derived from T cells, B-cell-depleted T cells, or PBMCs.

Germline CDR1 is GTSNPN and CDR2 is SVGIG (reference sequence). Trimming cost V 5 bases and J 4 bases; bases outside gene matches: 10. The CDR3 totals 14 residues. As handled by the study authors: From reference gene primer amplification, estimates of nucleated cell counts were derived. Here immunoSEQ multiplex PCR was the method, and the copy in TCRdb shows in-frame clones only, minus some. That table is the source of V, J and clone size, and D and trimming were worked out from the DNA. The sample yields a few hundred thousand clones, 86% seen once. The sequenced material came from peripheral blood. The V call is TRBV30, the J call TRBJ1-1, with 7 bases that match TRBD1. The TCR was taken from a woman aged 45-65 years with acute or convalescent COVID-19. CDR3 in DNA: TGTGCCTGGGAGACAGGGATCAAAAGCACTGAAGCTTTCTTT. Amino acids: CAWETGIKSTEAFF.